These 32 T cell receptor beta chains originate from one sample sequenced in a study of siplizumab effects on memory and regulatory T cells. Libraries were prepared by immunoSEQ multiplex PCR; TCRdb keeps only in-frame clonotypes and omits some of them. The sample records 90,000 to 110,000 clones, about 93% being singletons. Sequences were obtained from CD4+ T cells sorted from blood. The origin of the receptors is a human donor in good health.

The rearrangement links TRBV7-9 to TRBJ2-5; D call uncertain. Germline-derived CDR1 and CDR2 are SEHNR and FQNEAQ (reference sequence). Trimming cost V 6 bases and J 1 base, with 12 bases left between them. CDR3 size: 14 residues. The CDR3 DNA sequence: TGTGCCAGCAGTGTCTTTGGCGGCCAAGAGACCCAGTACTTC. It encodes CASSVFGGQETQYF.

The CDR3 spells CASSESGANIQYF. The CDR3 DNA sequence: TGTGCCAGCAGTGAAAGCGGAGCAAACATTCAGTACTTC. J is TRBJ2-4 and V is TRBV6-1, with a tentative D call TRBD2 (5 bases). The CDR3 totals 13 residues. The V gene's germline CDR1 is MNHNS and CDR2 SASEGT. The V end lost 2 bases, the J end lost 6 bases, and 8 bases lay between the germline ends.

J is TRBJ2-3 and V is TRBV7-2; perhaps D is TRBD1 or TRBD2 (5 bases each). Trimming cost V 5 bases and J 2 bases, with 17 bases left between them. Germline lookup yields CDR1 SGHTA and CDR2 FQGNSA. The CDR3 extends over 16 amino acids. The CDR3 coding sequence is TGTGCCAGCAGCCTACTGACCGGGACGGTCACAGATACGCAGTATTTT. Its protein product is CASSLLTGTVTDTQYF.

The chain couples TRBV18 to TRBJ1-4; D is unresolved. V was cut by 4 bases and J by 8 bases, with 17 bases left in between. CDR1 and CDR2 (germline): KGHSH, LQKENI. The CDR3 runs 15 residues. CDR3 coding DNA: TGTGCCAGCTCACAACTGCCTCTTTTCGAGGAAAAACTGTTTTTT. Its translation: CASSQLPLFEEKLFF. Based on the CDR3 plus reference TRBV18 and TRBJ1-4, the full variable domain is NAGVMQNPRHLVRRRGQEARLRCSPMKGHSHVYWYRQLPEEGLKFMVYLQKENIIDESGMPKERFSAEFPKEGPSILRIQQVVRGDSAAYFCASSQLPLFEEKLFFGSGTQLSVL.

This clone has a single count. The V gene is TRBV29-1, the J gene TRBJ2-7; D not certain. Germline lookup yields CDR1 SQVTM and CDR2 ANQGSEA. The CDR3 runs 12 residues. The V gene lost 1 base and the J gene lost 0 bases, with 4 bases spanning the gap. For the CDR3, the DNA is TGCAGCGTTGAAGTCGTCTCCTACGAGCAGTACTTC. The encoded protein is CSVEVVSYEQYF.

This clone was picked up one time. The chain has TRBV2 and TRBJ2-1; D remains ambiguous. The CDR3 is 12 amino acids. CDR1 and CDR2 from the germline V gene are SNHLY and FYNNEI. V shed 10 bases and J shed 7 bases, with 14 bases lying between them. CDR3 region: CAIRKGTNEQFF. The CDR3 region has the DNA TGTGCCATCAGGAAGGGAACAAATGAGCAGTTCTTC.

The V and J genes are TRBV9 and TRBJ2-1; 8 bases fit TRBD2. CDR3 length equals 15 residues. V dropped 6 bases and J dropped 0; count of bases not matched to a gene: 5. Germline values: CDR1 SGDLS, CDR2 YYNGEE. The CDR3 nucleotides are TGTGCCAGCACCCGGGAGGGAAGCTCCTACAATGAGCAGTTCTTC. Its translation: CASTREGSSYNEQFF.

This rearrangement joins TRBV21-1 to TRBJ2-5; the table's D call, TRBD1, was not checked against the DNA. TRBV21-1 represents a pseudogene. CDR3 length: 17 amino acids. The CDR3 sequence: CASSGRRQGSPEETQYF. CDR3 sequence (DNA): TGTGCCAGCAGCGGACGCCGACAGGGTTCCCCGGAAGAGACCCAGTACTTC.

The sample holds one count of this clone. The chain links TRBV9 to TRBJ1-6; D unresolved. V lost 0 bases to trimming and J lost 9 bases, with 10 bases between them. Per germline, CDR1 SGDLS and CDR2 YYNGEE. The CDR3 sequence is 14 residues long. CDR3 amino acids: CASSVDYPFSPLHF. CDR3 DNA: TGTGCCAGCAGCGTAGATTACCCATTTTCACCCCTCCACTTT.

The chain uses TRBV7-6 and TRBJ1-4; D is ambiguous. The V gene's germline CDR1 is SGHVS and CDR2 FNYEAQ. Trimming shortened V by 0 bases and J by 0 bases, and 8 bases separated the two germline ends. The CDR3 is made up of 16 amino acids. CDR3 nucleotides: TGTGCCAGCAGCTTAGCATCAACCGCAACTAATGAAAAACTGTTTTTT. Its protein is CASSLASTATNEKLFF.

This rearrangement joins TRBV19 to TRBJ1-3, with D uncertain. Germline CDR1 and CDR2: LNHDA and SQIVND (reference sequence). Deletions cut 5 bases from V and 3 bases from J, with 20 bases between. There are 17 residues in the CDR3. The CDR3 DNA is TGTGCCAGTAGTCCGCCCGTCGGGTCGCCTGGTGGAAACACCATATATTTT. Amino acid sequence: CASSPPVGSPGGNTIYF.

The chain links TRBV7-6 to TRBJ2-5; TRBD1 might be the D (5 bases). The germline gives CDR1 SGHVS, CDR2 FNYEAQ. V was shortened by 0 bases and J by 2 bases, with 10 bases between the two germline ends. The CDR3 runs to 15 residues. The CDR3, as DNA: TGTGCCAGCAGCTTAGCGCCGACAGAACAAGAGACCCAGTACTTC. It specifies CASSLAPTEQETQYF. The whole variable domain, remainder taken from reference TRBV7-6 and TRBJ2-5, is GAGVSQSPRYKVTKRGQDVALRCDPISGHVSLYWYRQALGQGPEFLTYFNYEAQQDKSGLPNDRFSAERPEGSISTLTIQRTEQRDSAMYRCASSLAPTEQETQYFGPGTRLLVL.

The chain joins TRBV6-5 to TRBJ2-7; D unresolved. The V gene's germline CDR1 is MNHEY and CDR2 SVGAGI. Trimming took off 6 bases at V and 1 base at J, with 10 bases between the two ends. The CDR3 totals 13 residues. CDR3 region: CASSPGRSYEQYF. The CDR3 DNA follows: TGTGCCAGCAGCCCCGGCCGTTCCTACGAGCAGTACTTC.

The gene calls are TRBV7-9 and TRBJ2-1; 8 bases agree with TRBD1. Per germline, CDR1 SEHNR and CDR2 FQNEAQ (reference sequence). V was clipped by 5 bases and J by 7 bases; unmatched bases: 13. The CDR3 runs 16 residues. The CDR3 nucleotides read TGTGCCAGCAGCGTACAACCGGGACAGGCGAGGAATGAGCAGTTCTTC. This codes for CASSVQPGQARNEQFF. Drawing the rest from reference TRBV7-9 and TRBJ2-1, the complete variable domain is DTGVSQNPRHKITKRGQNVTFRCDPISEHNRLYWYRQTLGQGPEFLTYFQNEAQLEKSRLLSDRFSAERPKGSFSTLEIQRTEQGDSAMYLCASSVQPGQARNEQFFGPGTRLTVL.

The V gene is TRBV30, the J gene TRBJ2-3, with 12 bases matching TRBD1. Germline values: CDR1 GTSNPN, CDR2 SVGIG (reference sequence). The CDR3 length is 15 residues. V dropped 5 bases and J dropped 4; count of bases not matched to a gene: 7. In DNA, the CDR3 is TGTGCCTGGGCCCGGGACAGGGGGCAAGCAGATACGCAGTATTTT. Translated, it gives CAWARDRGQADTQYF.

Concerning this clone itself: An end of the junction differs from the germline gene, which may be a read error. Other DNA sequences in this specimen translate into the identical CDR3. This chain links TRBV15 with TRBJ2-7; 9 bases are a match to TRBD2. The CDR3 is 16 residues long. Germline-derived CDR1 and CDR2 are LNHNV and YYDKDF (reference sequence). In nucleotides, the CDR3 is TGTGCTACCAGCAGAGTCTTTAGCGGGAGCTCCTACGAGCAGTACTTC. Translated: CATSRVFSGSSYEQYF.

The V call is TRBV7-9, the J call TRBJ2-7; D is ambiguous. The CDR3 is 14 residues long. V shed 3 bases and J shed 9 bases, with 18 bases lying between them. CDR1 and CDR2 from the germline V gene are SEHNR and FQNEAQ (reference sequence). The DNA for the CDR3 is TGTGCCAGCAGCTTCTTCAAGACCGTACCGGGGCAGTACTTC. Protein: CASSFFKTVPGQYF.

Notes on this clone: This specimen includes other DNA sequences encoding the same CDR3. The chain combines TRBV5-1 with TRBJ1-2, with D possibly matching TRBD1 (5 bases). This CDR3 has 13 residues. Germline V lookup: CDR1 SGHRS, CDR2 YFSETQ. V lost 4 bases and J lost 4, with 11 bases in between. This CDR3 is CASSPDIFYGYTF. The CDR3 DNA sequence: TGCGCCAGCAGCCCGGACATTTTCTATGGCTACACCTTC.

V usage is TRBV7-9 and J usage is TRBJ2-1; no definite D call. Germline V CDR1 and CDR2: SEHNR, FQNEAQ (reference sequence). This CDR3 spans 15 amino acids. Trimming took off 1 base at V and 4 bases at J, with 11 bases between the two ends. The CDR3, as DNA: TGTGCCAGCAGCTTAGGATCCAGCCCGTACAATGAGCAGTTCTTC. Protein sequence: CASSLGSSPYNEQFF.

The V call is TRBV7-3, the J call TRBJ2-2; 9 bases map to TRBD2. This CDR3 contains 15 residues. J gave up 4 bases and V 10 bases, and 10 bases lay outside the gene matches. Germline CDR1 SGHTA, CDR2 FQGTGA. The CDR3 loop is CATRQGSGSTGELFF. The CDR3 nucleotides read TGTGCCACCAGGCAGGGTAGCGGGAGCACCGGGGAGCTGTTTTTT.

CDR3 loop: CASSLVPEYNEQFF. Written as DNA, the CDR3 is TGCGCCAGCAGCTTGGTTCCCGAATACAATGAGCAGTTCTTC. The J gene is TRBJ2-1, the V gene TRBV5-1; no firm D call. Looked up from germline, CDR1 is SGHRS and CDR2 is YFSETQ. CDR3 length equals 14 residues. V shed 0 bases and J shed 4 bases, with 8 bases lying between them. Full variable domain (missing parts from reference TRBV5-1 and TRBJ2-1): KAGVTQTPRYLIKTRGQQVTLSCSPISGHRSVSWYQQTPGQGLQFLFEYFSETQRNKGNFPGRFSGRQFSNSRSEMNVSTLELGDSALYLCASSLVPEYNEQFFGPGTRLTVL.

V gene TRBV29-1 combines with J gene TRBJ1-5; D is unresolved. Germline-derived CDR1 and CDR2 are SQVTM and ANQGSEA. Trimming took off 5 bases at V and 4 bases at J, with 9 bases between the two ends. The CDR3 spans 12 residues. CDR3 residues: CSVKGSNQPQHF. CDR3 nucleotide sequence: TGCAGCGTTAAGGGTTCGAATCAGCCCCAGCATTTT. The complete variable domain, with remaining parts taken from reference TRBV29-1 and TRBJ1-5, reads SAVISQKPSRDICQRGTSLTIQCQVDSQVTMMFWYRQQPGQSLTLIATANQGSEATYESGFVIDKFPISRPNLTFSTLTVSNMSPEDSSIYLCSVKGSNQPQHFGDGTRLSIL.

V is TRBV6-5 and J is TRBJ2-5; 8 nucleotides align to TRBD1. V gave up 2 bases and J gave up 5 bases; unmatched junction bases: 7. The CDR3 is 15 residues long. Looked up from germline, CDR1 is MNHEY and CDR2 is SVGAGI. The CDR3 loop reads CASSYGTGLSETQYF. In DNA, the CDR3 is TGTGCCAGCAGTTACGGGACAGGCCTATCCGAGACCCAGTACTTC.

The chain employs TRBV6-4 and TRBJ1-2; tentatively, D is TRBD1 (5 bases). CDR3 length equals 12 residues. From germline, CDR1 is MRHNA and CDR2 SNTAGT. DNA of the CDR3: TGTACCTACAACGCGGGGGACTATGGCTACACCTTC. Translation gives CTYNAGDYGYTF.

V and J are TRBV19 and TRBJ2-1, with unresolved D. The CDR3 runs to 13 residues. Germline CDR1 LNHDA, CDR2 SQIVND (reference sequence). Trimming stripped 7 bases from V and 8 bases from J, with 15 bases between. CDR3 sequence: CASTPPTSDEQFF. The CDR3 nucleotides are TGTGCCAGTACCCCCCCGACATCAGATGAGCAGTTCTTC.

The chain is built from TRBV6-5 and TRBJ1-2; D gene ambiguous. The CDR3 is 13 residues long. The germline gives CDR1 MNHEY, CDR2 SVGAGI. V dropped 2 bases and J dropped 2 bases, with 6 bases sitting between them. This CDR3 is CASSYTQNYGYTF. The DNA for the CDR3 is TGTGCCAGCAGTTACACACAGAACTATGGCTACACCTTC.

J is TRBJ2-3 and V is TRBV19; D possibly corresponds to TRBD1 (6 bases). This CDR3 comprises 15 residues. In germline, CDR1 is LNHDA, CDR2 SQIVND (reference sequence). Deletions cut 5 bases from V and 2 bases from J, with 14 bases between. CDR3 DNA: TGTGCCAGTAGTTCCTACAGGGATCCCACAGATACGCAGTATTTT. Translation: CASSSYRDPTDTQYF.

The chain carries TRBV6-1 and TRBJ1-6, with 10 bases that match TRBD1. Germline assignment: CDR1 MNHNS and CDR2 SASEGT. The CDR3 extends over 15 amino acids. Trimming removed 7 bases from V and 10 bases from J; junction bases left unmatched: 10. CDR3 protein: CASTNGDRGLSPLHF. Here the CDR3 DNA reads TGTGCCAGCACCAACGGGGACAGGGGTCTATCACCCCTCCACTTT.

The CDR3 loop is CASSLMDRTPYEQYF. The CDR3 nucleotides are TGCGCCAGCAGCTTGATGGACAGGACACCCTACGAGCAGTACTTC. The chain carries TRBV5-1 and TRBJ2-7; 7 bases line up with TRBD1. Germline CDR1 reads SGHRS; CDR2 reads YFSETQ. The CDR3 is 15 amino acids. Germline trimming cut 1 base from V and 2 bases from J; bases unmatched to any gene: 6.

The CDR3 is CASSEQTSGPSYNEQFF. The CDR3, as DNA: TGTGCCAGCAGTGAGCAGACTAGCGGGCCGTCCTACAATGAGCAGTTCTTC. V gene TRBV6-1 combines with J gene TRBJ2-1, with 10 bases matching TRBD2. CDR1 is MNHNS and CDR2 is SASEGT in the germline V gene. The CDR3 covers 17 residues. Germline trimming cut 3 bases from V and 1 base from J; bases unmatched to any gene: 6.

For the CDR3, the DNA is TGTGCCAGCAGCTTAGGCCGACAGGGGGCCTACTATGGCTACACCTTC. Residues: CASSLGRQGAYYGYTF. The chain is built from TRBV7-8 and TRBJ1-2, with TRBD1 identical over 10 bases. The V and J ends lost 1 base and 3 bases, in that order; junction bases with no gene match: 5. Germline V gene sequence: CDR1 SGHVS, CDR2 FQNEAQ. This CDR3 region has 16 residues.

The rearrangement joins TRBV30 to TRBJ2-2; D not certain. The CDR3 covers 12 residues. The germline V gene has CDR1 GTSNPN and CDR2 SVGIG (reference sequence). V was pared by 2 bases and J by 6 bases, with 7 bases between. The CDR3 reads CAWSMKSGELFF. The DNA for the CDR3 is TGTGCCTGGAGTATGAAATCCGGGGAGCTGTTTTTT.